This entry is about one TCR beta chain. The data were produced by immunoSEQ multiplex PCR, yet TCRdb's version contains in-frame clones alone and is incomplete. The sample holds around 250,000 clones, 82% seen once. This entry comes from a study of control samples from healthy donors and cancer patients. This CDR3 has 19 amino acids. Looked up from germline, CDR1 is SGHRS and CDR2 is YFSETQ. V shed 2 bases and J 0 bases; nucleotides not matched to a gene: 13. Sequencing input: PBMCs. V usage is TRBV5-1 and J usage is TRBJ1-5, with TRBD1 matching 8 bases. This receptor was obtained from a woman aged 55-69 years with lung cancer. In DNA form, the CDR3 reads TGCGCCAGCAGCTTCCTTGACAGGGGTCTTTCCTTTAGCAATCAGCCCCAGCATTTT. Its translation: CASSFLDRGLSFSNQPQHF.